Following are 2 T cell receptor beta chains from one sample sequenced in a study. MiXCR, run by TCRdb on the 5' RACE reads, gives a single entry per CDR3 protein. Found here are more than 9,000 distinct CDR3 sequences, under 20% of them singletons; the top ten hold roughly 3.8%. Treg sorting used a CD4+CD25+CD127-/low gate. Sequencing was performed on Tregs sorted from a lymph node. The receptors originated from a female donor with breast cancer.

This clonotype has at least ten counts. The chain is built from TRBV4-3 and TRBJ1-4; unclear D gene. The CDR3 is 13 amino acids. CDR1 and CDR2 from the germline V gene are LGHNA and YSLEER. Between the trimmed V and J ends, which lost 0 bases and 8 bases, there was a span of 7 bases. The CDR3 protein is CASSQDLTEKLFF. CDR3 nucleotide sequence: TGCGCCAGCAGCCAAGACTTGACCGAAAAACTGTTTTTT.

Judged by abundance, this clonotype is medium-sized (0.01 to 0.1%). The chain has TRBV20-1 and TRBJ1-2; D ambiguous. This CDR3 is 12 amino acids long. Germline values: CDR1 DFQATT, CDR2 SNEGSKA (reference sequence). The V end lost 0 bases, the J end lost 6 bases, and 8 bases lay between the germline ends. The CDR3, as DNA: TGCAGTGCTAGAGATCGGGAAGATGGCTACACCTTC. As protein: CSARDREDGYTF.